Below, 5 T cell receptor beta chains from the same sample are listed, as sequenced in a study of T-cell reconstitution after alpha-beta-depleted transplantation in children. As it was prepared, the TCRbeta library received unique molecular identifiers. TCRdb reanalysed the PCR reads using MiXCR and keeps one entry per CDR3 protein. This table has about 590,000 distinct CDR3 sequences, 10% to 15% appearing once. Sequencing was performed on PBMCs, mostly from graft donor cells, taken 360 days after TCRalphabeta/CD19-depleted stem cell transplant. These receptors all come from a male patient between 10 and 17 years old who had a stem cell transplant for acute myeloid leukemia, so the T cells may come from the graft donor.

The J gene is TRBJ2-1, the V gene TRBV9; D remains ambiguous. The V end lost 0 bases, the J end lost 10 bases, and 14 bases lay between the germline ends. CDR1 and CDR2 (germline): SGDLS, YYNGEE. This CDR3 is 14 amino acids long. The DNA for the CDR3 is TGTGCCAGCAGCGTAGCTCAAGGGTTAGGGGAGCAGTTCTTC. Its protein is CASSVAQGLGEQFF.

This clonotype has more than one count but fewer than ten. For the CDR3, the DNA is TGTGCCATCAGTTATAGGGACGGATTCTCCTACGAGCAGTACTTC. This encodes CAISYRDGFSYEQYF. The chain links TRBV10-3 to TRBJ2-7, with D perhaps TRBD1 or TRBD2 (5 bases each). CDR3 length: 15 amino acids. In germline, CDR1 is ENHRY, CDR2 SYGVKD. Trimming stripped 5 bases from V and 0 bases from J, with 14 bases between.

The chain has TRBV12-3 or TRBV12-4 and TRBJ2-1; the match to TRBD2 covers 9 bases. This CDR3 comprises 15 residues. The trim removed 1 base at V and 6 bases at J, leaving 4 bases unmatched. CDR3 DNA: TGTGCCAGCAGTTTAGGCGGGAGGGCCCTCAATGAGCAGTTCTTC. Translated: CASSLGGRALNEQFF.

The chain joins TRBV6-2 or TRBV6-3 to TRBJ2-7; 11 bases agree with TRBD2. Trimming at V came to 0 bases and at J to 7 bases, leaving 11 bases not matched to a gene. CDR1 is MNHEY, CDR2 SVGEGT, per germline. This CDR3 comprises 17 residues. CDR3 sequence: CASSYSRLLAGVPEQYF. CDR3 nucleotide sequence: TGTGCCAGCAGTTACTCGAGGCTACTAGCGGGAGTGCCAGAGCAGTACTTC.

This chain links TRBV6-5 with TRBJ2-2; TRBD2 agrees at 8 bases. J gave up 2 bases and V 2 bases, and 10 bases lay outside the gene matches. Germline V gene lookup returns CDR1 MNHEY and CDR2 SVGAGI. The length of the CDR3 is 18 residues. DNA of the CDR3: TGTGCCAGCAGTTACCGCGGATTACTAGCGGTAAACACCGGGGAGCTGTTTTTT. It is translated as CASSYRGLLAVNTGELFF.